The 18 T cell receptor beta chains below all came from one sample that was sequenced in a study of T cell changes during pregnancy in multiple sclerosis. The data were produced by immunoSEQ multiplex PCR, yet TCRdb's version contains in-frame clones alone and is incomplete. The sample lists some 31,000 clones, about nine tenths occurring once. The sample was CD4+ T cells from peripheral blood mononuclear cells, taken in the second trimester of pregnancy. Receptor source: a female donor in good health, enrolled as a control in a pregnancy study.

This clone appeared once. The chain recombines TRBV12-5 with TRBJ1-3, with D possibly matching TRBD1 (5 bases). The CDR3 is 14 amino acids. The V end was cut by 2 bases, the J end by 4 bases, with 9 bases between. Germline CDR1 is LGHNT and CDR2 is FRNRAP. For the CDR3, the DNA is TGTGCTAGTGGTTTGTACAGGTCGGGAAACACCATATATTTT. Translation gives CASGLYRSGNTIYF.

The chain uses TRBV19 and TRBJ2-5, with 10 positions matching TRBD1. With V trimmed by 4 bases and J by 0 bases, 5 bases remained unmatched. The CDR3 has 16 residues. Germline CDR1 reads LNHDA; CDR2 reads SQIVND (reference sequence). CDR3 sequence reads: CASSTRTGGNQETQYF. Written as DNA, the CDR3 is TGTGCCAGTAGTACCCGGACAGGGGGTAACCAAGAGACCCAGTACTTC.

J is TRBJ2-3 and V is TRBV18; D call uncertain. Germline-derived CDR1 and CDR2 are KGHSH and LQKENI. Between the trimmed V and J ends, which lost 1 base and 1 base, there was a span of 6 bases. The CDR3 sequence is 14 residues long. CDR3 in amino acids: CASSPRSGTDTQYF. In nucleotides, the CDR3 is TGTGCCAGCTCACCACGGTCAGGCACAGATACGCAGTATTTT.

V and J are TRBV12-5 and TRBJ2-2; 12 bases are shared with TRBD1. The CDR3 runs to 17 residues. The V gene's germline CDR1 is LGHNT and CDR2 FRNRAP. Trimming cost V 1 base and J 7 bases; bases outside gene matches: 7. CDR3 in amino acids: CASGLGPGTGGGGELFF. CDR3 sequence (DNA): TGTGCTAGTGGTTTGGGACCCGGGACAGGGGGCGGCGGGGAGCTGTTTTTT.

This clone is labeled as medium-sized. The chain carries TRBV27 and TRBJ2-1; tentative D call: TRBD2 (5 bases). Germline CDR1 reads MNHEY; CDR2 reads SMNVEV (reference sequence). CDR3 length equals 15 residues. Trimming stripped 5 bases from V and 2 bases from J, with 13 bases between. The CDR3 protein is CASSLNEGPYNEQFF. CDR3 sequence (DNA): TGTGCCAGCAGTCTTAACGAGGGCCCCTACAATGAGCAGTTCTTC.

The CDR3 nucleotides read TGTGCCAGCAGCCGACTAGCGGGGGGCCAAGAGACCCAGTACTTC. This gives the protein CASSRLAGGQETQYF. This chain joins TRBV7-2 and TRBJ2-5, with TRBD2 matching 13 bases. The CDR3 runs 15 residues. Germline V gene sequence: CDR1 SGHTA, CDR2 FQGNSA. The V segment lost 5 bases and the J segment 1 base; nucleotides outside the gene matches: 1.

This chain links TRBV10-3 with TRBJ2-1; D is unresolved. Germline assignment: CDR1 ENHRY and CDR2 SYGVKD. V lost 10 bases, J lost 3 bases, and 13 bases lay in between. There are 13 residues in the CDR3. This chain's CDR3 is CATNRLRYNEQFF. CDR3 coding DNA: TGTGCCACTAACCGATTGCGCTACAATGAGCAGTTCTTC.

The chain is built from TRBV19 and TRBJ2-2; D might be TRBD1 (6 bases). The CDR3 covers 15 residues. V was cut by 6 bases and J by 4 bases, with 15 bases left in between. Germline assignment: CDR1 LNHDA and CDR2 SQIVND (reference sequence). In DNA form, the CDR3 reads TGTGCCAGTAGCTCCCCCCAGGGGCTCACCGGGGAGCTGTTTTTT. Its protein product is CASSSPQGLTGELFF.

The chain couples TRBV10-3 to TRBJ1-2; the D is unclear. V was trimmed by 3 bases and J by 7 bases, leaving 15 bases between them. CDR3 length: 14 amino acids. CDR1 and CDR2 from the germline V gene are ENHRY and SYGVKD. The CDR3 loop is CAISDDGVIGGYTF. CDR3 DNA: TGTGCCATCAGTGACGACGGGGTCATCGGTGGCTACACCTTC.

The table lists this clone with a count of one. The chain has TRBV6-1 and TRBJ1-6; 10 nucleotides align to TRBD1. CDR1 and CDR2 from the germline V gene are MNHNS and SASEGT. This CDR3 has 17 amino acids. V gave up 4 bases and J gave up 13 bases; unmatched junction bases: 16. DNA of the CDR3: TGTGCCAGCAGTGCAGTTGCCGGGACAGGGGAGAGGGATCCCCTCCACTTT. Residues: CASSAVAGTGERDPLHF.

CDR3 in amino acids: CASSPRTSNSGNTIYF. CDR3 nucleotides: TGTGCCAGCAGCCCCCGGACTTCTAACTCTGGAAACACCATATATTTT. The chain uses TRBV7-2 and TRBJ1-3; D not certain. Per the germline V gene, CDR1 is SGHTA and CDR2 is FQGNSA. Trimming shortened V by 5 bases and J by 0 bases, and 14 bases separated the two germline ends. The CDR3 sequence is 16 residues long.

V and J are TRBV5-1 and TRBJ2-1, with TRBD2 matching 7 bases. The CDR3 runs to 16 residues. V lost 1 base and J lost 6; bases outside the gene matches: 10. CDR1 SGHRS and CDR2 YFSETQ come from the germline V gene. For the CDR3, the DNA is TGCGCCAGCAGCTTGAGTCCCAGCGGGGTCGGCAATGAGCAGTTCTTC. This translates into CASSLSPSGVGNEQFF.

The chain has TRBV23-1 and TRBJ2-7; 12 nucleotides agree with TRBD2. TRBV23-1 belongs to the ORF category, with a function that is uncertain. V lost 7 bases to trimming and J lost 5 bases; unmatched junction nucleotides: 9. The CDR3 has 15 residues. CDR3 amino acids: CASNPSGRAHHEQYF. CDR3 DNA sequence: TGCGCCAGCAACCCTAGCGGGAGGGCTCACCACGAGCAGTACTTC.

V gene TRBV19 combines with J gene TRBJ1-2, with a tentative D call TRBD1 (6 bases). Per the germline V gene, CDR1 is LNHDA and CDR2 is SQIVND (reference sequence). Between the trimmed V and J ends, which lost 3 bases and 7 bases, there was a span of 12 bases. The CDR3 sequence is 13 residues long. Here the CDR3 DNA reads TGTGCCAGTAGTATGAAACAGGGAGCTGGCTACACCTTC. This sequence encodes CASSMKQGAGYTF.

The chain is built from TRBV29-1 and TRBJ2-7; 9 nucleotides align to TRBD1. The V and J ends lost 6 bases and 3 bases, in that order; junction bases with no gene match: 3. The CDR3 has 12 amino acids. Germline CDR1 and CDR2: SQVTM and ANQGSEA. The CDR3 bases are TGCAGCGTCGGGACAGGGATCTACGAGCAGTACTTC. Its protein is CSVGTGIYEQYF.

This chain connects TRBV10-3 to TRBJ2-1; 7 bases map to TRBD2. CDR3 size: 17 residues. CDR1 ENHRY and CDR2 SYGVKD come from the germline V gene. V lost 4 bases and J lost 0; bases outside the gene matches: 9. CDR3 loop: CAISGSSGLTSYNEQFF. The DNA of the CDR3 is TGTGCCATCAGTGGAAGTAGCGGGTTAACCTCCTACAATGAGCAGTTCTTC.

V usage is TRBV27 and J usage is TRBJ2-7, with D uncertain. This CDR3 spans 14 amino acids. The V gene lost 0 bases and the J gene lost 6 bases, with 12 bases spanning the gap. In germline, CDR1 is MNHEY, CDR2 SMNVEV (reference sequence). As DNA, the CDR3 is TGTGCCAGCAGTTTATCGTTAGTCAAACCCGAGCAGTACTTC. It is translated as CASSLSLVKPEQYF.

This clone was counted a few times. The V call is TRBV27, the J call TRBJ2-3, with TRBD2 as a possible D gene (5 bases). CDR3 size: 16 residues. Germline V CDR1 and CDR2: MNHEY, SMNVEV (reference sequence). V was pared by 5 bases and J by 3 bases, with 18 bases between. CDR3 DNA: TGTGCCAGCAGTAATACGTTCGGGGTTAGGACAGATACGCAGTATTTT. It encodes CASSNTFGVRTDTQYF.